The 25 T cell receptor beta chains in this list originate from one sample, sequenced in a study of cytomegalovirus exposure and HLA in healthy donors. Only in-frame clones appear in the TCRdb table, and some are missing; sequencing was by immunoSEQ multiplex PCR. In the table there are 300,000 to 450,000 clones, 86% of which are singletons. Sequenced: PBMCs. The receptor set was obtained from a woman under 30 in good health and CMV-seronegative.

The V and J genes are TRBV5-1 and TRBJ1-4; D is uncertain. Germline CDR1 is SGHRS and CDR2 is YFSETQ. V dropped 7 bases and J dropped 0 bases, with 13 bases sitting between them. The CDR3 has 15 amino acids. CDR3 DNA: TGCGCCAGCGGGAGAGCGGACCCAACTAATGAAAAACTGTTTTTT. Translation gives CASGRADPTNEKLFF.

This clone was counted between two and nine times. Within the sample, other DNA sequences also encode this same CDR3. The chain combines TRBV27 with TRBJ2-7; 10 bases align to TRBD2. Germline-derived CDR1 and CDR2 are MNHEY and SMNVEV (reference sequence). V trimming: 0 bases; J trimming: 4 bases; junction bases outside the gene matches: 0. The CDR3 is 14 residues long. This CDR3 is CASSLSSGGYEQYF. DNA for the CDR3: TGTGCCAGCAGTTTATCTAGCGGGGGGTACGAGCAGTACTTC.

The gene calls are TRBV29-1 and TRBJ2-3, with 14 bases that match TRBD2. With 4 bases clipped from V and 5 bases from J, the junction kept 8 bases outside the gene matches. The CDR3 has 16 amino acids. Looked up from germline, CDR1 is SQVTM and CDR2 is ANQGSEA. CDR3 nucleotides: TGCAGCGTTGGGACTAGCGGGGGGCGTCTCCAAGATACGCAGTATTTT. Amino acids: CSVGTSGGRLQDTQYF.

This chain connects TRBV18 to TRBJ1-1; D gene ambiguous. Germline loops: CDR1 KGHSH, CDR2 LQKENI. Between the trimmed V and J ends, which lost 2 bases and 0 bases, there was a span of 4 bases. CDR3 length: 13 amino acids. The CDR3: CASSPVMNTEAFF. Here the CDR3 DNA reads TGTGCCAGCTCACCAGTAATGAACACTGAAGCTTTCTTT.

This clone was counted once. The genes are TRBV7-9 and TRBJ2-7; 7 nucleotides agree with TRBD1. V lost 3 bases and J lost 3; bases outside the gene matches: 8. Germline V CDR1 and CDR2: SEHNR, FQNEAQ (reference sequence). The CDR3 covers 15 residues. The CDR3 is CASSFHGQAYYEQYF. CDR3 in DNA: TGTGCCAGCAGCTTTCACGGACAGGCCTACTACGAGCAGTACTTC.

The V and J genes are TRBV7-3 and TRBJ2-5; 9 nucleotides agree with TRBD1. The germline gives CDR1 SGHTA, CDR2 FQGTGA. The CDR3 sequence is 14 residues long. Trimming at V came to 4 bases and at J to 5 bases, leaving 5 bases not matched to a gene. Here the CDR3 reads CASSSRTGDETQYF. Written as DNA, the CDR3 is TGTGCCAGCAGCTCCAGGACAGGGGACGAGACCCAGTACTTC.

The chain is built from TRBV29-1 and TRBJ2-7; 10 bases are a match to TRBD2. The germline V gene encodes CDR1 SQVTM and CDR2 ANQGSEA. V gave up 6 bases and J gave up 3 bases; unmatched junction bases: 11. The CDR3 spans 15 residues. CDR3 sequence (DNA): TGCAGCGTGGAGGTCGTAGCGGGAGGTCTCTACGAGCAGTACTTC. Residues: CSVEVVAGGLYEQYF.

The chain carries TRBV15 and TRBJ2-7; 7 nucleotides agree with TRBD2. Germline lookup yields CDR1 LNHNV and CDR2 YYDKDF (reference sequence). V was clipped by 1 base and J by 1 base; unmatched bases: 4. The CDR3 is 15 residues long. CDR3 DNA: TGTGCCACCAGCAGAGTGGGGGGGGATTCCTACGAGCAGTACTTC. Translation: CATSRVGGDSYEQYF. Based on the CDR3 plus reference TRBV15 and TRBJ2-7, the full variable domain is DAMVIQNPRYQVTQFGKPVTLSCSQTLNHNVMYWYQQKSSQAPKLLFHYYDKDFNNEADTPDNFQSRRPNTSFCFLDIRSPGLGDTAMYLCATSRVGGDSYEQYFGPGTRLTVT.

This clone was counted between two and nine times. The rearrangement uses TRBV7-3 and TRBJ2-2, with 7 bases that match TRBD1. Germline V gene sequence: CDR1 SGHTA, CDR2 FQGTGA. The CDR3 has 14 residues. The ends lost 0 bases at V and 11 bases at J; junction bases unmatched: 6. The CDR3 nucleotides are TGTGCCAGCAGCTTAACGACAGGGTGGGGCGAGCTGTTTTTT. Translated: CASSLTTGWGELFF.

A word on this clone: The same CDR3 arises from other DNA sequences in this sample as well. The V and J genes are TRBV29-1 and TRBJ2-7; TRBD2 might be the D (6 bases). V was shortened by 6 bases and J by 4 bases, with 13 bases between the two germline ends. Germline CDR1 SQVTM, CDR2 ANQGSEA. The CDR3 is 12 residues long. The CDR3 DNA reads TGCAGCGTCTCGGGGACTGCGTACGAGCAGTACTTC. Translated, it gives CSVSGTAYEQYF.

The count of this clone is one. The chain couples TRBV21-1 to TRBJ2-1; the table gives TRBD2 as D, unverified against the DNA. TRBV21-1 corresponds to a pseudogene. CDR3 length: 14 amino acids. DNA for the CDR3: TGTGCCAGCAGGATACCAACGAGTTACAATGAGCAGTTCTTC. This encodes CASRIPTSYNEQFF.

This rearrangement joins TRBV6-6 to TRBJ1-1; D perhaps matches TRBD1 (6 bases). This CDR3 comprises 12 residues. V was trimmed by 2 bases and J by 6 bases, leaving 7 bases between them. Germline CDR1 and CDR2: MNHNY and SVGAGI (reference sequence). CDR3 bases: TGTGCCAGCAGTTACGGGGGCGCTGAAGCTTTCTTT. Translated, it gives CASSYGGAEAFF.

The chain recombines TRBV11-3 with TRBJ2-7; possibly TRBD2 for D (6 bases). The ends were cut back, 4 bases at V and 3 bases at J, with 10 bases in the middle. CDR1 is SGHNT, CDR2 YENEEA, per germline. CDR3 length: 13 amino acids. For the CDR3, the DNA is TGTGCCAGCAGCTCCCCTAGCGACTACGAGCAGTACTTC. Translation gives CASSSPSDYEQYF.

The chain employs TRBV7-6 and TRBJ2-2, with D possibly matching TRBD1 (5 bases). Between the trimmed V and J ends, which lost 5 bases and 4 bases, there was a span of 8 bases. The CDR3 contains 13 residues. Germline CDR1 reads SGHVS; CDR2 reads FNYEAQ. DNA of the CDR3: TGTGCCAGCAGCATCCAGGGCACCGGGGAGCTGTTTTTT. Protein: CASSIQGTGELFF.

This clone has only one observation. The rearrangement links TRBV18 to TRBJ2-3; 9 bases fit TRBD2. In germline, CDR1 is KGHSH, CDR2 LQKENI. The CDR3 has 18 amino acids. Trimming took 3 bases from V and 4 from J; bases not matched to a gene: 14. The CDR3 here is CASSPTKNLAGAPDTQYF. CDR3 sequence (DNA): TGTGCCAGCTCACCTACGAAGAATTTAGCGGGAGCCCCAGATACGCAGTATTTT. Full variable domain (rest looked up from reference TRBV18 and TRBJ2-3): NAGVMQNPRHLVRRRGQEARLRCSPMKGHSHVYWYRQLPEEGLKFMVYLQKENIIDESGMPKERFSAEFPKEGPSILRIQQVVRGDSAAYFCASSPTKNLAGAPDTQYFGPGTRLTVL.

The rearrangement uses TRBV19 and TRBJ1-2; D might be TRBD1 (6 bases). The V gene's germline CDR1 is LNHDA and CDR2 SQIVND (reference sequence). The V end was cut by 10 bases, the J end by 3 bases, with 15 bases between. The CDR3 consists of 13 residues. CDR3 coding DNA: TGTGCCACCACCCGAGGGGGGGACTATGGCTACACCTTC. The encoded protein is CATTRGGDYGYTF.

The V gene is TRBV28, the J gene TRBJ1-5; unclear D gene. V gave up 2 bases and J gave up 7 bases, with 9 bases separating them. Germline V gene lookup returns CDR1 MDHEN and CDR2 SYDVKM. The length of the CDR3 is 13 residues. This CDR3 is CASSLGRLQPQHF. DNA for the CDR3: TGTGCCAGCAGTTTAGGGAGGTTGCAGCCCCAGCATTTT.

The chain is built from TRBV10-1 and TRBJ2-6; unclear D gene. Germline V gene sequence: CDR1 WNHNN, CDR2 SYGVQD (reference sequence). V was clipped by 4 bases and J by 2 bases, with 9 bases between them. This CDR3 is 15 amino acids long. CDR3 amino acids: CASSAGPAGANVLTF. Here the CDR3 DNA reads TGCGCCAGCAGTGCTGGTCCGGCTGGGGCCAACGTCCTGACTTTC.

This sequence joins TRBV28 and TRBJ2-7; perhaps TRBD2 as D (7 bases). Trimming left V 3 bases short and J 5 bases short, with 17 bases between. The CDR3 is 15 amino acids. Germline loops: CDR1 MDHEN, CDR2 SYDVKM. Here the CDR3 DNA reads TGTGCCAGCAGTTTTAGGGGGAGCGGGATCGACGAGCAGTACTTC. Translating gives CASSFRGSGIDEQYF.

The chain joins TRBV6-6 to TRBJ2-2; no reliable D call. There are 12 residues in the CDR3. Trimming removed 6 bases from V and 2 bases from J, with 4 bases in between. Germline CDR1 reads MNHNY; CDR2 reads SVGAGI (reference sequence). CDR3 loop: CASRANTGELFF. The CDR3 DNA is TGTGCCAGCAGGGCCAACACCGGGGAGCTGTTTTTT.

A few counts support this clone. The rearrangement links TRBV2 to TRBJ2-7; 9 nucleotides align to TRBD1. With 4 bases clipped from V and 5 bases from J, the junction kept 6 bases outside the gene matches. Germline V gene sequence: CDR1 SNHLY, CDR2 FYNNEI. CDR3 size: 14 residues. The CDR3 DNA is TGTGCCAGCAGTGGCGGGACAGGGTTGAACGAGCAGTACTTC. Its translation: CASSGGTGLNEQYF.

The chain has TRBV5-6 and TRBJ2-1; 7 bases are a match to TRBD1. This CDR3 spans 14 amino acids. Germline trimming cut 3 bases from V and 5 bases from J; bases unmatched to any gene: 5. The germline V gene encodes CDR1 SGHDT and CDR2 YYEEEE. The CDR3 reads CASSYRGLDNEQFF. CDR3 DNA: TGTGCCAGCAGCTACAGGGGCCTGGACAATGAGCAGTTCTTC.

This clone has just one count. This chain uses TRBV25-1 with TRBJ1-1, with a possible D match to TRBD1 (6 bases). The CDR3 is 15 residues long. CDR1 MGHDK and CDR2 SYGVNS come from the germline V gene. Trimming stripped 7 bases from V and 6 bases from J, with 21 bases between. CDR3 residues: CASKRSRGTMAEAFF. The CDR3 DNA reads as TGTGCCAGCAAACGTTCCAGGGGTACTATGGCTGAAGCTTTCTTT.

The rearrangement links TRBV6-1 to TRBJ1-6, with 7 bases lining up with TRBD1. CDR3 length equals 15 residues. J gave up 7 bases and V 4 bases, and 7 bases lay outside the gene matches. CDR1 is MNHNS, CDR2 SASEGT, per germline. The CDR3 loop reads CASSGQGRSNSPLHF. The CDR3 nucleotides are TGTGCCAGCAGTGGACAGGGACGGTCCAATTCACCCCTCCACTTT.

The chain is built from TRBV7-2 and TRBJ2-7; D possibly corresponds to TRBD2 (5 bases). CDR3 length: 13 amino acids. CDR1 and CDR2 from the germline V gene are SGHTA and FQGNSA. The V end was cut by 1 base, the J end by 7 bases, with 11 bases between. The CDR3 loop reads CASSLVTGREQYF. In nucleotides, the CDR3 is TGTGCCAGCAGCTTAGTGACGGGAAGAGAGCAGTACTTC.